The rows below give T cell receptor beta chains drawn from one sample of a study of T-cell memory formation after mild COVID-19. TCRdb reprocessed the 5' RACE reads via MiXCR and lists one record per CDR3 protein. The repertoire includes roughly 190,000 distinct CDR3 sequences, around 25% of them detected once, and 10% to 12% sits in the top ten. What was sequenced was PBMCs or a T cell subset sorted from them (not recorded which). The receptors shown here come from an adult woman who had mild COVID-19 (a few samples of this study predate the infection). Cell type and time point are not known. Both conserved end residues are part of each CDR3. The D gene is left open where the match is weak. Not all rows give a size; the values are once, few, many and, for expanded clones, a class.

NA TRBJ1-5 TRBV18 15 NA CASSPSGGSGQPQHF TGTGCCAGCTCACCAAGCGGGGGCTCTGGTCAGCCCCAGCATTTT
few TRBJ2-7 TRBV27 13 TRBD1 CASSFDRGREQYF TGTGCCAGCAGCTTCGACAGGGGGCGGGAGCAGTACTTC
few TRBJ2-1 TRBV4-2 20 NA CASSHVEDRDFSFRLNEQFF TGTGCCAGCAGCCATGTGGAAGACCGGGACTTCAGTTTCCGTCTCAATGAGCAGTTCTTC
few TRBJ1-1 TRBV7-6 16 NA CASSLGYAQAGTEAFF TGTGCCAGCAGCTTAGGGTACGCACAGGCGGGCACTGAAGCTTTCTTT
NA TRBJ2-7 TRBV15 14 NA CATSIDRRGHEQYF TGTGCCACCAGCATAGACAGAAGGGGACACGAGCAGTACTTC
few TRBJ1-2 TRBV6-5 13 NA CASRPPGQYGYTF TGTGCCAGCAGACCACCCGGACAGTATGGCTACACCTTC
few TRBJ2-3 TRBV12-3/TRBV12-4 15 TRBD1 CASRDRTDGTDTQYF TGTGCCAGCAGGGACAGGACAGATGGCACAGATACGCAGTATTTT
once TRBJ1-2 TRBV11-2 17 TRBD1 CASSLRPGQGSGYGYTF TGTGCCAGCAGCTTAAGACCGGGACAGGGGTCAGGGTATGGCTACACCTTC
NA TRBJ1-4 TRBV7-9 16 NA CASSLAGKRANEKLFF TGTGCCAGCAGCTTAGCGGGGAAGAGGGCTAATGAAAAACTGTTTTTT
few TRBJ2-5 TRBV4-1 19 TRBD2 CASSQVFGGLGGVQETQYF TGCGCCAGCAGCCAAGTCTTCGGTGGCCTGGGGGGGGTACAAGAGACCCAGTACTTC
few TRBJ1-1 TRBV5-1 16 TRBD1 CASSARQGHPDTEAFF TGCGCCAGCAGCGCTAGACAGGGCCATCCGGACACTGAAGCTTTCTTT
NA TRBJ1-6 TRBV4-1 17 NA CASSQGRQSSYNSPLHF TGCGCCAGCAGCCAAGGTCGACAGAGCTCCTATAATTCACCCCTCCACTTT